The rows below give T cell receptor beta chains drawn from one sample of a study of blood T cell repertoires in COVID-19. TCRdb's copy holds only in-frame clones and misses some; the assay was immunoSEQ multiplex PCR. The sample carries about 100,000 clones, 84% recorded once. The sequenced sample was peripheral blood. The source of these receptors is a woman between 55 and 75 years old with acute or convalescent COVID-19. The CDR3 runs from the conserved cysteine through the conserved F or W. D genes are given only for firm matches. Not every row has a clone size; where given, it reads once, few, many or a size class.

clone size	J gene	V gene	D gene	CDR3 DNA	CDR3 protein
NA	TRBJ1-2	TRBV6-5	TRBD1	TGTGCCAGCAGGGACCCAGGGGGTCATGGCTACACCTTC	CASRDPGGHGYTF
NA	TRBJ1-4	TRBV28	NA	TGTGCCAGCAGTTCATATCAAACAGGGTTCTTTAATGAAAAACTGTTTTTT	CASSSYQTGFFNEKLFF
once	TRBJ2-1	TRBV7-2	TRBD1	TGTGCCAGCAGCTTAGCTTGGACAGGGGGCTCCTACAATGAGCAGTTCTTC	CASSLAWTGGSYNEQFF
once	TRBJ2-7	TRBV29-1	TRBD2	TGCAGCGTTGGGGTGACGGGACTAGGCTACGAGCAGTACTTC	CSVGVTGLGYEQYF
NA	TRBJ2-2	TRBV6-1	NA	TGTGCCAGCAGTGAAAACTATCCCGGGGAGCTGTTTTTT	CASSENYPGELFF
NA	TRBJ2-2	TRBV5-1	TRBD2	TGCGCCAGCAGCTTGGCCGGGACTAGCGGGGGCACGAACACCGGGGAGCTGTTTTTT	CASSLAGTSGGTNTGELFF
NA	TRBJ2-3	TRBV30	NA	TGTGCCTGGAGACAGGTATCTAGCACAGATACGCAGTATTTT	CAWRQVSSTDTQYF
NA	TRBJ2-3	TRBV9	TRBD1	TGTGCCAGCAGCGTAGCCGAGGGGGCCCCAGATACGCAGTATTTT	CASSVAEGAPDTQYF
NA	TRBJ2-7	TRBV7-2	NA	TGTGCCAGCAGCAAAAAATCAGGAGGCTACGAGCAGTACTTC	CASSKKSGGYEQYF
NA	TRBJ1-5	TRBV28	TRBD1	TGTGCCAGCAGTTTACACTCGGACAGGCCCTGGACCCATTTT	CASSLHSDRPWTHF
NA	TRBJ1-2	TRBV5-6	NA	TGTGCCAGCAGCCTCACCGGGGTGGCAGGCTACACCTTC	CASSLTGVAGYTF
NA	TRBJ2-7	TRBV18	NA	TGTGCCAGCTCACCAATTTGGGACAAATCCTACGAGCAGTACTTC	CASSPIWDKSYEQYF
NA	TRBJ1-2	TRBV19	TRBD1	TGTGCCAGTAGTCCCCGACAGGGAGGCGGCTACACCTTC	CASSPRQGGGYTF
NA	TRBJ1-1	TRBV7-2	NA	TGTGCCAGCAGCTTAGAAATGGCCAGTGAAGCTTTCTTT	CASSLEMASEAFF
NA	TRBJ2-7	TRBV4-2	NA	TGTGCCAGCAGCCCGGGGGAGACAGGGCAACACGAGCAGTACTTC	CASSPGETGQHEQYF
NA	TRBJ1-3	TRBV2	NA	TGTGCCAGCAGTTTCACAGGGCCCGGAAACACCATATATTTT	CASSFTGPGNTIYF
NA	TRBJ2-3	TRBV18	TRBD2	TGTGCCAGCTCTCCGGGACTAGGCGATAGAAATACGCAGTATTTT	CASSPGLGDRNTQYF
few	TRBJ2-2	TRBV29-1	NA	TGCAGCGTTGAAGGGCAGTTTAACACCGGGGAGCTGTTTTTT	CSVEGQFNTGELFF
NA	TRBJ1-5	TRBV28	NA	TGTGCCAGCAGTGGGGGCAGGGATCAGCCCCAGCATTTT	CASSGGRDQPQHF
NA	TRBJ2-3	TRBV29-1	TRBD1	TGCAGCGTCGCGCCGGGACAGGGCACAGATACGCAGTATTTT	CSVAPGQGTDTQYF
NA	TRBJ2-5	TRBV19	NA	TGTGCCAGTAGTAAGGGGTTGGTCGCCCAAGAGACCCAGTACTTC	CASSKGLVAQETQYF
NA	TRBJ1-5	TRBV6-2/TRBV6-3	NA	TGTGCCAGCAGCCAATCGACATATAGCAATCAGCCCCAGCATTTT	CASSQSTYSNQPQHF
once	TRBJ1-1	TRBV7-9	NA	TGTGCCAGCAGGCCGAAACTCCAGGGGAACGTGGGTGAAGCTTTCTTT	CASRPKLQGNVGEAFF
NA	TRBJ1-2	TRBV3-1/TRBV3-2	NA	TGTGCCAGCAGCCCTGGACAGTCGCGGGGCTACACCTTC	CASSPGQSRGYTF
once	TRBJ2-1	TRBV4-1	NA	TGCGCCAGCAGCCAAACGGAGGGGGGGATTTATGAGCAGTTCTTC	CASSQTEGGIYEQFF
NA	TRBJ2-5	TRBV25-1	TRBD1	TGTGCCAGCAGGACAGGGGTAGGGGAGACCCAGTACTTC	CASRTGVGETQYF
NA	TRBJ1-4	TRBV30	NA	TGTGCCTGGAGTGACCCATCCCTCGGGGAAAAACTGTTTTTT	CAWSDPSLGEKLFF
once	TRBJ1-1	TRBV5-6	NA	TGTGCCAGCAGCTGGGGGCCAGGGAGATACACTGAAGCTTTCTTT	CASSWGPGRYTEAFF
NA	TRBJ2-1	TRBV30	NA	TGTGCCTGGAATCGGGGTGACAATGAGCAGTTCTTC	CAWNRGDNEQFF
NA	TRBJ1-2	TRBV29-1	NA	TGCAGCGTGGCCTCCGCGGGAGACCGCTATGGCTACACCTTC	CSVASAGDRYGYTF
once	TRBJ2-3	TRBV6-1	NA	TGTGCCAGCAGTGAATCAGGGGGACTAGACACAGATACGCAGTATTTT	CASSESGGLDTDTQYF
NA	TRBJ1-4	TRBV5-1	NA	TGCGCCAGCAGCCCTATGTCCGGGGGACTTAGCACTAATGAAAAACTGTTTTTT	CASSPMSGGLSTNEKLFF
NA	TRBJ1-1	TRBV9	NA	TGTGCCAGCAGCGTAGGAACAGGACTAATGAACACTGAAGCTTTCTTT	CASSVGTGLMNTEAFF
NA	TRBJ1-6	TRBV6-6	TRBD1	TGTGCCAGCAGTTACGTGGACAGGTTGGCCTCACCCCTCCACTTT	CASSYVDRLASPLHF
NA	TRBJ2-5	TRBV2	TRBD2	TGTGCCAGCAGCCCTTTAGCGGGGGGGCCAGGCCGAGAGACCCAGTACTTC	CASSPLAGGPGRETQYF
NA	TRBJ2-1	TRBV11-2	TRBD2	TGTGCCAGCAGCCCAAGTAATAGCGGGCCAACTAATGAGCAGTTCTTC	CASSPSNSGPTNEQFF
NA	TRBJ2-1	TRBV10-3	NA	TGTGCCATCAGCGCGAGGGATGGGGGGGGCCTGAGTGAGCAGTTCTTC	CAISARDGGGLSEQFF
NA	TRBJ1-5	TRBV7-9	NA	TGTGCCAGCAGCCCCACCGGACAGCCTAATCAGCCCCAGCATTTT	CASSPTGQPNQPQHF
NA	TRBJ2-3	TRBV3-1/TRBV3-2	TRBD2	TGTGCCAGCAGCCTGGGACTAGCGACTCGGGATACGCAGTATTTT	CASSLGLATRDTQYF
NA	TRBJ1-1	TRBV2	NA	TGTGCCAGCGAAGCCGGTACCTTCACTGAAGCTTTCTTT	CASEAGTFTEAFF
NA	TRBJ2-6	TRBV5-8	NA	TGTGCCAGCAGCCACACAGGGACAAACTCTGGGGCCAACGTCCTGACTTTC	CASSHTGTNSGANVLTF
NA	TRBJ2-7	TRBV6-5	NA	TGTGCCAGCAGTTACTCGAAAGGGTTCGGGGCCTACGAGCAGTACTTC	CASSYSKGFGAYEQYF
NA	TRBJ2-2	TRBV6-5	NA	TGTGCCAGCAGTACCGGGACTGTAAACACCGGGGAGCTGTTTTTT	CASSTGTVNTGELFF